These T cell receptor beta chains were read from a single sample in a study of identifying expanded T cells in peripheral blood. Assay: immunoSEQ multiplex PCR; the TCRdb copy retains only in-frame clones and omits some. Seen here are some 81,000 clones, roughly 86% observed once, and the top ten hold about 17%. Input material: blood. These receptors were obtained from a person aged 18-69 years in good health. Both conserved end residues are part of each CDR3.

V: TRBV2; J: TRBJ1-3; length: 16; CDR3: CASSDEQASSGNTIYF
V: TRBV7-9; J: TRBJ2-3; length: 13; CDR3: CASSSPFSDTQYF
V: TRBV11-2; J: TRBJ1-2; length: 14; CDR3: CASSSGDRGRGYTF
V: TRBV10-3; J: TRBJ2-3; length: 13; CDR3: CAISEVGTDTQYF
V: TRBV5-6; J: TRBJ1-1; length: 16; CDR3: CASSLLTGVMNTEAFF
V: TRBV15; J: TRBJ1-4; length: 12; CDR3: CATSRVYEKLFF
V: TRBV6-1; J: TRBJ2-7; length: 15; CDR3: CASSEAPGSSYEQYF
V: TRBV6-5; J: TRBJ2-6; length: 13; CDR3: CASFASGANVLTF
V: TRBV30; J: TRBJ1-4; length: 18; CDR3: CAWSHSNRYRGLNEKLFF
V: TRBV4-3; J: TRBJ2-5; length: 18; CDR3: CASSQDGGLAGVLETQYF
V: TRBV6-5; J: TRBJ1-1; length: 13; CDR3: CASSPGSITEAFF
V: TRBV7-9; J: TRBJ2-2; length: 17; CDR3: CASSLAPGQGGTGELFF
V: TRBV6-1; J: TRBJ2-7; length: 13; CDR3: CAMPGTEVNEQYF
V: TRBV19; J: TRBJ2-5; length: 11; CDR3: CASSNGQLQYF
V: TRBV5-4; J: TRBJ2-4; length: 16; CDR3: CASSLALAGAKNIQYF
V: TRBV9; J: TRBJ2-1; length: 18; CDR3: CASSGRILLAGGPEEQFF
V: TRBV5-6; J: TRBJ1-2; length: 14; CDR3: CASTMDRVNYGYTF
V: TRBV11-2; J: TRBJ2-7; length: 16; CDR3: CASSLARGGRAYEQYF
V: TRBV5-1; J: TRBJ2-6; length: 15; CDR3: CASSLTNSGANVLTF
V: TRBV7-3; J: TRBJ1-1; length: 15; CDR3: CASSRWTGRNTEAFF
V: TRBV15; J: TRBJ2-7; length: 13; CDR3: CATSRGAAYEQYF
V: TRBV28; J: NA; length: 14; CDR3: CASSRGSVLYEQYF
V: TRBV7-9; J: TRBJ2-7; length: 14; CDR3: CASSLAPLLGEQYF
V: TRBV6-6; J: TRBJ2-5; length: 12; CDR3: CASSYSGETQYF
V: TRBV6-6; J: TRBJ2-7; length: 13; CDR3: CASSSGGKDEQYF
V: TRBV2; J: TRBJ1-5; length: 13; CDR3: CASMRTSNQPQHF
V: TRBV10-3; J: TRBJ2-1; length: 13; CDR3: CAISEWVDAEQFF
V: TRBV9; J: TRBJ2-3; length: 15; CDR3: CASSVAGRSTDTQYF
V: TRBV4-2; J: TRBJ1-3; length: 15; CDR3: CASSQDWGPGNTIYF
V: TRBV7-2; J: TRBJ1-2; length: 15; CDR3: CASSPRTVENYGYTF
V: TRBV7-2; J: TRBJ1-1; length: 14; CDR3: CASSLEGGNTEAFF
V: TRBV7-2; J: TRBJ2-5; length: 14; CDR3: CASSPGTPRETQYF
V: TRBV21-1; J: TRBJ2-6; length: 17; CDR3: CASSKAAELSGANVLTF
V: TRBV19; J: TRBJ2-5; length: 17; CDR3: CASSMGRGLAGEETQYF
V: TRBV11-3; J: TRBJ2-7; length: 15; CDR3: CASSLKAGASYEQYF
V: TRBV28; J: TRBJ2-7; length: 13; CDR3: CASGRPSSYEQYF
V: TRBV6-4; J: TRBJ1-1; length: 13; CDR3: CASSETRNTEAFF
V: TRBV6-6; J: TRBJ1-5; length: 13; CDR3: CASLRFLDQPQHF
V: TRBV28; J: TRBJ2-2; length: 12; CDR3: CASSWGTGELFF